This TCR beta chain was sequenced in a study of long-term antiretroviral therapy in people with HIV. Study-wide points: Repertoires from HIV showed CDR3 length ranges narrower than those of controls. Post-ART samples showed increased diversity that remained below transplant donor control levels. Clones with expansion before ART led the repertoire at all time points.

Regarding this clone: Its specificity is not known.

A v3.0 immunoSEQ assay was performed at survey level. This table comes from immunoSEQ multiplex PCR, and its TCRdb copy is limited to in-frame clones, with some not included. The data hold about 22,000 clones, with approximately 86% observed a single time. V lost 5 bases to trimming and J lost 1 base; unmatched junction nucleotides: 2. The CDR3 covers 14 residues. Germline CDR1 MNHNY, CDR2 SVGAGI (reference sequence). The TCR comes from a man between 60 and 70 years old with HIV. The sequences come from unsorted PBMCs, collected 1.3 years after starting antiretroviral therapy. The chain employs TRBV6-6 and TRBJ2-3; 8 bases align to TRBD1. As DNA, the CDR3 is TGTGCCAGCAGTCCGGGACAGGGCACAGATACGCAGTATTTT. It is translated as CASSPGQGTDTQYF.